Shown below are 25 T cell receptor beta chains from a single sample sequenced in a study of blood T cell repertoires in COVID-19. Sequenced by immunoSEQ multiplex PCR; TCRdb stores in-frame clones only, minus some. This sample has about 270,000 clones; about 89% occur once, and the top ten carry around 10%. Sequenced input: peripheral blood. The receptors here all came from a middle-aged man who had recovered from COVID-19.

The CDR3: CASSPRWTNYGYTF. CDR3 DNA: TGTGCCAGCAGCCCGAGGTGGACTAACTATGGCTACACCTTC. The chain couples TRBV7-9 to TRBJ1-2; no firm D call. The CDR3 is 14 amino acids. Germline V gene sequence: CDR1 SEHNR, CDR2 FQNEAQ (reference sequence). Trimming removed 5 bases at V and 0 bases at J, with 10 bases between. The whole variable domain, filled in from reference TRBV7-9 and TRBJ1-2, reads DTGVSQNPRHKITKRGQNVTFRCDPISEHNRLYWYRQTLGQGPEFLTYFQNEAQLEKSRLLSDRFSAERPKGSFSTLEIQRTEQGDSAMYLCASSPRWTNYGYTFGSGTRLTVV.

This clone showed up just once. The V gene is TRBV28, the J gene TRBJ2-7; 9 positions agree with TRBD1. CDR3 length: 14 amino acids. Germline V gene lookup returns CDR1 MDHEN and CDR2 SYDVKM. The J segment lost 2 bases and the V segment lost 8 bases, leaving 7 bases of the junction unmatched. CDR3 in amino acids: CASGSGQGAYEQYF. CDR3 sequence (DNA): TGTGCCAGCGGATCGGGACAGGGCGCCTACGAGCAGTACTTC.

In nucleotides, the CDR3 is TGTGCCAGCAGCGTACAGGGGGTTAGCACAGATACGCAGTATTTT. Amino acid sequence: CASSVQGVSTDTQYF. The V and J genes are TRBV7-2 and TRBJ2-3; 8 bases map to TRBD1. CDR1 is SGHTA, CDR2 FQGNSA, per germline. This CDR3 has 15 residues. The V gene end was trimmed by 5 bases and the J gene end by 0 bases; junction bases not matched to a gene: 4.

The chain combines TRBV24-1 with TRBJ2-3; the match to TRBD1 covers 8 bases. This CDR3 is 14 amino acids long. J gave up 4 bases and V 4 bases, and 3 bases lay outside the gene matches. The V gene's germline CDR1 is KGHDR and CDR2 SFDVKD. The CDR3 coding sequence is TGTGCCACCAGTGAAGCGGACAGGGCAGATACGCAGTATTTT. Translated: CATSEADRADTQYF.

This clone was seen only a few times. This chain joins TRBV6-5 and TRBJ2-3; possible D gene TRBD2, 5 bases. V was shortened by 10 bases and J by 0 bases, with 11 bases between the two germline ends. The CDR3 extends over 13 amino acids. Germline lookup yields CDR1 MNHEY and CDR2 SVGAGI. Here the CDR3 DNA reads TGTGCCACCCTACGGAGGAGCACAGATACGCAGTATTTT. Its translation is CATLRRSTDTQYF.

This chain uses TRBV6-1 with TRBJ2-3; a possible D gene is TRBD2 (6 bases). The CDR3 covers 15 residues. V lost 3 bases and J 5 bases, leaving 15 bases between the germline ends. Germline V gene lookup returns CDR1 MNHNS and CDR2 SASEGT. The CDR3 sequence: CASSEAGRRVDTQYF. DNA of the CDR3: TGTGCCAGCAGTGAGGCGGGACGCAGGGTAGATACGCAGTATTTT.

The rearrangement joins TRBV29-1 to TRBJ2-7; D gene uncertain. Per the germline V gene, CDR1 is SQVTM and CDR2 is ANQGSEA. This CDR3 has 12 amino acids. Deletions cut 5 bases from V and 3 bases from J, with 11 bases between. The CDR3 DNA reads TGCAGCGTTTTGTTGACAAGCTACGAGCAGTACTTC. Translation gives CSVLLTSYEQYF.

The chain joins TRBV29-1 to TRBJ1-1; 7 bases are shared with TRBD1. Germline CDR1 reads SQVTM; CDR2 reads ANQGSEA. The CDR3 has 13 residues. V gave up 3 bases and J gave up 1 base; unmatched junction bases: 2. This CDR3 reads CSVDRTGNTEAFF. The CDR3 bases are TGCAGCGTTGACCGGACAGGGAACACTGAAGCTTTCTTT.

The CDR3 DNA follows: TGTGCCAGCAGCCAAGTCAGGGCTAGCGGGGGAGAGCAGTTCTTC. Translating gives CASSQVRASGGEQFF. The J gene is TRBJ2-1, the V gene TRBV14; 10 nucleotides line up with TRBD2. The length of the CDR3 is 15 residues. The trim removed 1 base at V and 10 bases at J, leaving 7 bases unmatched. Germline lookup yields CDR1 SGHDN and CDR2 FVKESK.

The chain carries TRBV7-2 and TRBJ2-2, with TRBD2 as a possible D gene (5 bases). Germline CDR1 SGHTA, CDR2 FQGNSA. The CDR3 runs 17 residues. Trimming took off 2 bases at V and 5 bases at J, with 18 bases between the two ends. This CDR3 is CASSLFWRTRSTGELFF. The CDR3 DNA follows: TGTGCCAGCAGCTTATTTTGGAGGACGCGGTCGACCGGGGAGCTGTTTTTT.

The CDR3 nucleotides read TGTGCCAGCTCACCTTACGGGATAACCGGGGAGCTGTTTTTT. This translates into CASSPYGITGELFF. V and J are TRBV18 and TRBJ2-2, with D tentatively TRBD2 (5 bases). This CDR3 is built from 14 residues. Germline CDR1 reads KGHSH; CDR2 reads LQKENI. The V gene lost 3 bases and the J gene lost 5 bases, with 10 bases spanning the gap.

J is TRBJ1-2 and V is TRBV5-6, with 7 positions matching TRBD1. Trimming took 4 bases from V and 4 from J; bases not matched to a gene: 10. The germline V gene encodes CDR1 SGHDT and CDR2 YYEEEE. The CDR3 is made up of 15 amino acids. The CDR3 here is CASSRTDDRAYGYTF. Written as DNA, the CDR3 is TGTGCCAGCAGCCGAACCGATGACAGGGCCTATGGCTACACCTTC. Filled out from reference TRBV5-6 and TRBJ1-2, the complete variable domain reads DAGVTQSPTHLIKTRGQQVTLRCSPKSGHDTVSWYQQALGQGPQFIFQYYEEEERQRGNFPDRFSGHQFPNYSSELNVNALLLGDSALYLCASSRTDDRAYGYTFGSGTRLTVV.

This sequence joins TRBV3-1 (or the pseudogene TRBV3-2) and TRBJ2-3; 9 bases are a match to TRBD2. The ends lost 2 bases at V and 6 bases at J; junction bases unmatched: 6. CDR1 LGHDT and CDR2 YNNKEL come from the germline V gene (reference sequence). The length of the CDR3 is 15 residues. The CDR3 spells CASSQRRGGVDTQYF. In nucleotides, the CDR3 is TGTGCCAGCAGCCAAAGGCGGGGGGGCGTCGATACGCAGTATTTT.

The chain combines TRBV6-5 with TRBJ1-6; no clear D. The CDR3 sequence is 15 residues long. Per germline, CDR1 MNHEY and CDR2 SVGAGI. V lost 6 bases, J lost 7 bases, and 16 bases lay in between. DNA of the CDR3: TGTGCCAGCAGCTCCCCGGGGATTATGAATTCACCCCTCCACTTT. Protein sequence: CASSSPGIMNSPLHF.

The rearrangement links TRBV10-3 to TRBJ2-7; 9 nucleotides align to TRBD2. The CDR3 is made up of 17 amino acids. With 1 base clipped from V and 0 bases from J, the junction kept 7 bases outside the gene matches. Per germline, CDR1 ENHRY and CDR2 SYGVKD. The CDR3 coding sequence is TGTGCCATCAGTGAGTTAGAAGCGGGGGGCAGCTCCTACGAGCAGTACTTC. Its translation: CAISELEAGGSSYEQYF.

The chain carries TRBV19 and TRBJ2-4; D might be TRBD1 (5 bases). The CDR3 length is 16 residues. Trimming took off 4 bases at V and 6 bases at J, with 19 bases between the two ends. Germline assignment: CDR1 LNHDA and CDR2 SQIVND (reference sequence). CDR3 residues: CASSNPGPARGNIQYF. The CDR3 DNA sequence: TGTGCCAGTAGTAACCCAGGGCCGGCTCGAGGAAACATTCAGTACTTC.

There are many counts of this clone. This rearrangement joins TRBV7-2 to TRBJ2-7; tentatively, D is TRBD1 (5 bases). The CDR3 runs to 14 residues. Deletions cut 1 base from V and 5 bases from J, with 12 bases between. The V gene's germline CDR1 is SGHTA and CDR2 FQGNSA. CDR3 residues: CASSLVQGWDEQYF. Here the CDR3 DNA reads TGTGCCAGCAGCTTAGTTCAGGGTTGGGACGAGCAGTACTTC.

The chain employs TRBV27 and TRBJ2-1, with 7 positions matching TRBD2. The CDR3 loop spans 14 amino acids. With V trimmed by 7 bases and J by 5 bases, 8 bases remained unmatched. Germline V gene data show CDR1 as MNHEY and CDR2 as SMNVEV (reference sequence). As DNA, the CDR3 is TGTGCCAGCACCCCCAGCGGGAACCACAATGAGCAGTTCTTC. It translates to CASTPSGNHNEQFF.

The chain couples TRBV2 to TRBJ2-3; no reliable D call. CDR1 and CDR2 from the germline V gene are SNHLY and FYNNEI. Trimming stripped 7 bases from V and 0 bases from J, with 14 bases between. The CDR3 covers 15 residues. The CDR3, as DNA: TGTGCCAGCACCCGGTTGGTGTCTAGCACAGATACGCAGTATTTT. It is translated as CASTRLVSSTDTQYF.

J is TRBJ1-6 and V is TRBV5-1; weak D call: TRBD1 (5 bases). CDR1 and CDR2 from the germline V gene are SGHRS and YFSETQ. V was pared by 4 bases and J by 5 bases, with 13 bases between. The CDR3 loop spans 15 amino acids. The CDR3 loop is CASSPEGRDNSPLHF. The CDR3 DNA is TGCGCCAGCAGCCCTGAGGGGAGGGATAATTCACCCCTCCACTTT. Filled out from reference TRBV5-1 and TRBJ1-6, the complete variable domain reads KAGVTQTPRYLIKTRGQQVTLSCSPISGHRSVSWYQQTPGQGLQFLFEYFSETQRNKGNFPGRFSGRQFSNSRSEMNVSTLELGDSALYLCASSPEGRDNSPLHFGNGTRLTVT.

The chain recombines TRBV3-1 (or the pseudogene TRBV3-2) with TRBJ2-7, with 10 bases aligning to TRBD2. Trimming at V came to 0 bases and at J to 5 bases, leaving 1 base not matched to a gene. Per germline, CDR1 LGHDT and CDR2 YNNKEL (reference sequence). There are 14 residues in the CDR3. Written as DNA, the CDR3 is TGTGCCAGCAGCCAAGAAGCGGGAGGGGACGAGCAGTACTTC. Its protein is CASSQEAGGDEQYF.

The V call is TRBV4-1, the J call TRBJ2-2; 9 bases agree with TRBD1. The germline V gene encodes CDR1 MGHRA and CDR2 YSYEKL. The CDR3 is 16 amino acids. The V gene end was trimmed by 4 bases and the J gene end by 4 bases; junction bases not matched to a gene: 7. CDR3 DNA sequence: TGCGCCAGCAGCCCCGGGACAGGGCCCAGCACCGGGGAGCTGTTTTTT. Protein sequence: CASSPGTGPSTGELFF.

This clone came up a few times. The chain recombines TRBV9 with TRBJ1-6; 7 nucleotides match TRBD1. Germline V lookup: CDR1 SGDLS, CDR2 YYNGEE. The CDR3 length is 15 residues. V dropped 4 bases and J dropped 6; count of bases not matched to a gene: 7. The CDR3 reads CASSPWQGVNSPLHF. The CDR3 nucleotides are TGTGCCAGCAGCCCTTGGCAGGGGGTTAATTCACCCCTCCACTTT.

The chain links TRBV4-3 to TRBJ1-4; the D gene is possibly TRBD1 (6 bases). CDR1 is LGHNA and CDR2 is YSLEER in the germline V gene. This CDR3 contains 14 residues. Trimming took 0 bases from V and 11 from J, leaving 13 bases between them. CDR3 sequence reads: CASSQDRGVGKLFF. CDR3 bases: TGCGCCAGCAGCCAAGACAGGGGCGTGGGGAAACTGTTTTTT.

The chain employs TRBV6-2 or TRBV6-3 and TRBJ2-5, with 7 bases aligning to TRBD1. J lost 4 bases, V lost 2 bases, and 7 bases had no gene match. Germline V gives CDR1 MNHEY, CDR2 SVGEGT. This CDR3 region has 15 residues. The CDR3 DNA follows: TGTGCCAGCAGTTACGGAACAGGGGCGGGAGAGACCCAGTACTTC. Translation gives CASSYGTGAGETQYF.